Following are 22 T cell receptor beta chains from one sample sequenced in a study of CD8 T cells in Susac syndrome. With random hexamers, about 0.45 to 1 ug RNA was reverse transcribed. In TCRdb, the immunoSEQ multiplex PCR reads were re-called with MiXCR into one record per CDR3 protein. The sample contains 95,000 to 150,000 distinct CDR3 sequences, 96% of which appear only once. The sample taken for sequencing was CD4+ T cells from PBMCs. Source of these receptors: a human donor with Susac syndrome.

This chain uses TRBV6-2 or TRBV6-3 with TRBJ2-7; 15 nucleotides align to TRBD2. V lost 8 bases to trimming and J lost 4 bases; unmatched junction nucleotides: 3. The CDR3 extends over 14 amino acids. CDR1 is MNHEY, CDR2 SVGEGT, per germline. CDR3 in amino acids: CASRTSGREYEQYF. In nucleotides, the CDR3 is TGTGCCAGCCGGACTAGCGGGAGGGAATACGAGCAGTACTTC.

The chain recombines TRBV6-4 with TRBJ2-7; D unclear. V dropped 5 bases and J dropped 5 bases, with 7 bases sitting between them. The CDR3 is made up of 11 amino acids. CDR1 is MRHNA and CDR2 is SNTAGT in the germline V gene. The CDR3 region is CASSFTHEQYF. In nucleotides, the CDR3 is TGTGCCAGCAGTTTTACCCACGAGCAGTACTTC.

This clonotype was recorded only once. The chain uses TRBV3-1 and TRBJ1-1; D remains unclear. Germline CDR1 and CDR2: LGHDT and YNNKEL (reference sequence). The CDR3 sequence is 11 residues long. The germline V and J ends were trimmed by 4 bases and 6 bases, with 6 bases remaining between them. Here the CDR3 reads CASSRMAEAFF. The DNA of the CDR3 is TGTGCCAGCAGCCGGATGGCTGAAGCTTTCTTT.

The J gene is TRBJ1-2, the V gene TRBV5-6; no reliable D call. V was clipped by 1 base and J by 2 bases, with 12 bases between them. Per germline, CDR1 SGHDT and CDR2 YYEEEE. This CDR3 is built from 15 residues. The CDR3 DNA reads TGTGCCAGCAGCTTGCGGGGAATGAACAACTATGGCTACACCTTC. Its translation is CASSLRGMNNYGYTF. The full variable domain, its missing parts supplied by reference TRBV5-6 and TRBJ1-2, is DAGVTQSPTHLIKTRGQQVTLRCSPKSGHDTVSWYQQALGQGPQFIFQYYEEEERQRGNFPDRFSGHQFPNYSSELNVNALLLGDSALYLCASSLRGMNNYGYTFGSGTRLTVV.

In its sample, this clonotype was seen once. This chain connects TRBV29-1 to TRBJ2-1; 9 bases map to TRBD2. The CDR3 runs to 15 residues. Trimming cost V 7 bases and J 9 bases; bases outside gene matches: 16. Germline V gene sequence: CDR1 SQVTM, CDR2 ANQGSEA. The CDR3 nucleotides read TGCAGCGCGAGATCTTATAGCGGGAGTGACGGTGAGCAGTTCTTC. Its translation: CSARSYSGSDGEQFF.

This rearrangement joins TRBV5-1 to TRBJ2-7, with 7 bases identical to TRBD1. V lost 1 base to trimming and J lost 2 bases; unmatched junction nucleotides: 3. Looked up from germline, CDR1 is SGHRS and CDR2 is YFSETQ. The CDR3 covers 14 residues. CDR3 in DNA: TGCGCCAGCAGCTTGAACAGGGGACCCTACGAGCAGTACTTC. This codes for CASSLNRGPYEQYF.

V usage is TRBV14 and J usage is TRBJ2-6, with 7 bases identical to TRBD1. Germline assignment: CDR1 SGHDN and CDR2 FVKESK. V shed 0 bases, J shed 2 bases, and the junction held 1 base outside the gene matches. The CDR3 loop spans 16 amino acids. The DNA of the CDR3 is TGTGCCAGCAGCCAAGATCAGGGGGCTGGGGCCAACGTCCTGACTTTC. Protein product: CASSQDQGAGANVLTF.

CDR3 coding DNA: TGTGCCAGCAGCGCCGGGACAGGGGCTGCTGGCTACACCTTC. Translated, it gives CASSAGTGAAGYTF. The chain is built from TRBV5-6 and TRBJ1-2, with 10 bases that match TRBD1. After removal of 4 bases from V and 7 bases from J, the junction contained 7 bases not matched to a gene. Germline V lookup: CDR1 SGHDT, CDR2 YYEEEE. This CDR3 region has 14 residues.

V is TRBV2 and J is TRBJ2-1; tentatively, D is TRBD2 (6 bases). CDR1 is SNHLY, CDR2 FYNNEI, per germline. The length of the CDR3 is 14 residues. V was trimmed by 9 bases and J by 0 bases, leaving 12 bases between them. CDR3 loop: CASSRDSSYNEQFF. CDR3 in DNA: TGTGCCAGTAGCCGGGACTCCTCCTACAATGAGCAGTTCTTC.

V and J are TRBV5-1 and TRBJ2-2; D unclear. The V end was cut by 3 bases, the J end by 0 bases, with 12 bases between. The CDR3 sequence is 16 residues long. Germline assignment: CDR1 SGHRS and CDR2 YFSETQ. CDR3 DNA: TGCGCCAGCAGCTCCCTACTGGGTACGAACACCGGGGAGCTGTTTTTT. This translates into CASSSLLGTNTGELFF.

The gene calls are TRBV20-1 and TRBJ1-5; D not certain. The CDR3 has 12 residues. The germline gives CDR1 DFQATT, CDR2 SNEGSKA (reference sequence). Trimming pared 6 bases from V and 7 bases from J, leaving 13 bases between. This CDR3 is CSASLVGQPQHF. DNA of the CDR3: TGCAGTGCCTCATTGGTGGGACAGCCCCAGCATTTT.

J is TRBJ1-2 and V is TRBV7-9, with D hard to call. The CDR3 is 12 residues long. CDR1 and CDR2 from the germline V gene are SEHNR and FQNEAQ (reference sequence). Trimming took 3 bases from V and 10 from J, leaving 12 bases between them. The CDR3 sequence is CASSLAAADYTF. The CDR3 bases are TGTGCCAGCAGCTTGGCCGCGGCGGACTACACCTTC.

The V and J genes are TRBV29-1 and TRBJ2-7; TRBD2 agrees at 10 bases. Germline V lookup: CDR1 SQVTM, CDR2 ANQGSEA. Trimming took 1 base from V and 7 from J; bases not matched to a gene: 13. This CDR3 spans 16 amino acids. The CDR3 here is CSVEVGPGLAIGEQYF. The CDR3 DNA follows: TGCAGCGTTGAAGTTGGGCCGGGACTAGCGATTGGGGAGCAGTACTTC.

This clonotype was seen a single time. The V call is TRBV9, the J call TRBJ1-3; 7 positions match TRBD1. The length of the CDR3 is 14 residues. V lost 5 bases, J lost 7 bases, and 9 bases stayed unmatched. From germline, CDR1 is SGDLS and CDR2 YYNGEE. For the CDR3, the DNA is TGTGCCAGCAGTGAGACACAGGGGCGGAACACCATATATTTT. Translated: CASSETQGRNTIYF.

The DNA for the CDR3 is TGTGCCTGCAACCCGACTAGCGTTACGCAGTATTTT. The encoded protein is CACNPTSVTQYF. This rearrangement joins TRBV30 to TRBJ2-3; TRBD2 matches at 8 bases. Germline lookup yields CDR1 GTSNPN and CDR2 SVGIG (reference sequence). The ends lost 6 bases at V and 8 bases at J; junction bases unmatched: 7. The CDR3 covers 12 residues.

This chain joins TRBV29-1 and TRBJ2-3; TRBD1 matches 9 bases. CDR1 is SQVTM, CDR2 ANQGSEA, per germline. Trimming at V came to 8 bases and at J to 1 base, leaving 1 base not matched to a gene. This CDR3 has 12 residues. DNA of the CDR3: TGCAGCTGGGACAGGGGCACAGATACGCAGTATTTT. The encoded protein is CSWDRGTDTQYF.

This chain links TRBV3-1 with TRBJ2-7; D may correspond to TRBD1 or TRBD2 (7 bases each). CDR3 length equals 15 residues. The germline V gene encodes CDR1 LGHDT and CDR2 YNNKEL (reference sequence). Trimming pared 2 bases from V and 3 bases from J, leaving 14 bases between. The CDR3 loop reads CASSQNPGGGYEQYF. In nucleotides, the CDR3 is TGTGCCAGCAGCCAAAACCCAGGGGGGGGCTACGAGCAGTACTTC.

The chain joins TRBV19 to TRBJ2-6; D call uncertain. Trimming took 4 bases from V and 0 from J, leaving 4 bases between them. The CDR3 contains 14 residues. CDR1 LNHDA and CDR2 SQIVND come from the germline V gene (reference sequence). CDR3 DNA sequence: TGTGCCAGTAGTACGGGCTCTGGGGCCAACGTCCTGACTTTC. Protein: CASSTGSGANVLTF.

For the CDR3, the DNA is TGTGCCAGCAGTTCCTCAGTGGTGAATCAGCCCCAGCATTTT. Translated, it gives CASSSSVVNQPQHF. The chain uses TRBV12-3 or TRBV12-4 and TRBJ1-5; the D is unclear. The CDR3 contains 14 residues. The germline V and J ends were trimmed by 4 bases and 4 bases, with 11 bases remaining between them.

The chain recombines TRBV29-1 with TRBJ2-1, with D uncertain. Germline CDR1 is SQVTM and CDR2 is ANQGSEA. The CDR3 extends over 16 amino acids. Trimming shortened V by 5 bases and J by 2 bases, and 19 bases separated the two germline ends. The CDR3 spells CSVKRALPSTYNEQFF. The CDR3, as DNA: TGCAGCGTTAAGCGAGCACTGCCCTCCACCTACAATGAGCAGTTCTTC.

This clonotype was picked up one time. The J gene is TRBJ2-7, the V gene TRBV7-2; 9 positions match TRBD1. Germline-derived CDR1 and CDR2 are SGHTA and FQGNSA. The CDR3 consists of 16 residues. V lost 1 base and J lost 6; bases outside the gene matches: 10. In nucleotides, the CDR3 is TGTGCCAGCAGCTTAGTAGTAGGACAGGGGTTTATCGAGCAGTACTTC. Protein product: CASSLVVGQGFIEQYF.

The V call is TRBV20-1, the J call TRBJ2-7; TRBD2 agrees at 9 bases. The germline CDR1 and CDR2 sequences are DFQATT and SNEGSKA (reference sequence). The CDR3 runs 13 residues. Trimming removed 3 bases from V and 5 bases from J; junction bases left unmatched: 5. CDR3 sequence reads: CSASAGGGNEQYF. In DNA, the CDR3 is TGCAGTGCTAGTGCGGGAGGGGGGAACGAGCAGTACTTC.